This T cell receptor beta chain was obtained from a study of T cells in Graves' hyperthyroidism and ophthalmopathy. Overall study results and limits: Ophthalmopathy could be told apart from stable hyperthyroidism with a 13 V-J model.

This clonotype has ten or more counts. Its antigen remains unknown. Diagnoses rested on clinical symptoms, serum thyroxine and TRAb, thyroid ultrasound and orbital computed tomography. It was RNA transcripts that yielded the amplified TCR beta CDR3 regions. HTBI primers were used for first-round RT-PCR of the TCR CDR3. TCRdb recomputed calls from the multiplex PCR reads with MiXCR, one row per CDR3 protein. The sample consists of approximately 870,000 distinct CDR3 sequences, 35% to 45% of them appearing once. Trimming stripped 4 bases from V and 0 bases from J, with 7 bases between. CDR1 SGHTA and CDR2 FQGNSA come from the germline V gene. This CDR3 is 14 amino acids long.

The sequenced sample was blood. The receptor's source is a man aged 18 to 30 with Graves' hyperthyroidism. The rearrangement joins TRBV7-2 to TRBJ1-3; D unresolved. CDR3 protein: CASSSSISGNTIYF. DNA of the CDR3: TGTGCCAGCAGCTCCTCCATCTCTGGAAACACCATATATTTT.